The clone carrying this TCR beta chain was recorded only once. The germline CDR1 and CDR2 sequences are MNHNY and SVGAGI (reference sequence). V was shortened by 2 bases and J by 0 bases, with 8 bases between the two germline ends. CDR3 size: 15 residues. This specimen belongs to a study of blood T cell repertoires in COVID-19. On the study more broadly: Collection of acute and convalescent COVID-19 samples took place in the United States, Italy and Spain. T cells, B-cell-depleted T cells, or PBMCs supplied cDNA or gDNA.

As originally analysed: Amplification from reference gene primers served as the basis for estimated nucleated cell counts. Produced via immunoSEQ multiplex PCR; TCRdb's table is partial and in-frame only. V and J calls and clone size are those listed in that table; D and trimming were worked out from the DNA. The repertoire has 150,000 to 200,000 clones, approximately 83% of them found once; the top ten carry approximately 2.4%. V is TRBV6-6 and J is TRBJ1-3, with D uncertain. This TCR came from a human donor with acute or convalescent COVID-19. The donor label of this sample is uncertain. Sequencing was done on a sample of peripheral blood. CDR3 protein: CASSYQQNSGNTIYF. CDR3 coding DNA: TGTGCCAGCAGTTACCAACAGAACTCTGGAAACACCATATATTTT.